These 3 T cell receptor beta chains originate from one sample sequenced in a study of OX40 agonist ivuxolimab in advanced cancers. TCRdb's copy holds only in-frame clones and misses some; the assay was immunoSEQ multiplex PCR. The table includes 35,000 to 50,000 clones, 88% detected once. Sequenced here: CD4+ or CD8+ T cells sorted from blood, sampled in a trial of the OX40 agonist ivuxolimab. These receptors were collected from an adult with an advanced solid tumor such as melanoma, head and neck, liver or kidney cancer.

The chain is built from TRBV21-1 and TRBJ2-5; the table's D call TRBD1 went unverified against the DNA. TRBV21-1 is given as a pseudogene. This CDR3 has 15 amino acids. The CDR3 nucleotides read TGTGCCAGCAGCAAAGAGGCGGACAGTGTGGAGACCCAGTACTTC. Translated: CASSKEADSVETQYF.

The V and J genes are TRBV5-1 and TRBJ2-7; 10 bases align to TRBD2. CDR3 length: 20 residues. Germline V gene lookup returns CDR1 SGHRS and CDR2 YFSETQ. The V segment lost 5 bases and the J segment 4 bases; nucleotides outside the gene matches: 24. CDR3 loop: CASSWTGLTSGKDKPYEQYF. CDR3 sequence (DNA): TGCGCCAGCAGTTGGACAGGGCTTACTAGCGGGAAAGATAAGCCGTACGAGCAGTACTTC.

The chain joins TRBV20-1 to TRBJ2-5, with no clear D. Per germline, CDR1 DFQATT and CDR2 SNEGSKA (reference sequence). The V end lost 6 bases, the J end lost 5 bases, and 10 bases lay between the germline ends. CDR3 length equals 11 residues. CDR3 loop: CSAPVYETQYF. In DNA form, the CDR3 reads TGCAGTGCGCCAGTATACGAGACCCAGTACTTC.